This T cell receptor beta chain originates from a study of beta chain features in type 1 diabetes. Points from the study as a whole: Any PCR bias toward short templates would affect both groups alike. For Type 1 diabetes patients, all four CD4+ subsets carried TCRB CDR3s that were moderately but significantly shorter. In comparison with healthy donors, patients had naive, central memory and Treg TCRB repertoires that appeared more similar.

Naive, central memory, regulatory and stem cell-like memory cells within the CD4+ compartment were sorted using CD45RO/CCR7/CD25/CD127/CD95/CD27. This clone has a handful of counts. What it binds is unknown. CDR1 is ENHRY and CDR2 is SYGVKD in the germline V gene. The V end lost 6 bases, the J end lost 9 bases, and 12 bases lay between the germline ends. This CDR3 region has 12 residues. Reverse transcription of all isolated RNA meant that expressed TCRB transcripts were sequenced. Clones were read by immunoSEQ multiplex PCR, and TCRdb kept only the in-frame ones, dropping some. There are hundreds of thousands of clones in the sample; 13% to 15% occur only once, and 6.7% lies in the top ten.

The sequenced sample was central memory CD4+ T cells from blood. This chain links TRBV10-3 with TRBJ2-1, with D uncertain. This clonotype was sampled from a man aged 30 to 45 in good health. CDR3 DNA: TGTGCCATCAGCTCAACGACTGGTGAGCAGTTCTTC. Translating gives CAISSTTGEQFF.